These 13 T cell receptor beta chains originate from one sample sequenced in a study of a mutant IDH1 vaccine in newly diagnosed glioma. The repertoire was sequenced with immunoSEQ multiplex PCR; TCRdb's copy has only in-frame clones and lacks some. The table includes about 67,000 clones, about 83% detected once. Time point in this sample: baseline, week 1 (first vaccination visit). Stated treatment: pre-vaccination baseline after standard-of-care therapy. Sequences were derived from peripheral blood mononuclear cells (PBMCs), sampled from a glioma patient treated with radiotherapy, temozolomide or both. The receptors were gathered from a woman aged 18 to 35 with glioma. Some clones in this sample may be carry-over from other donors' samples.

The chain uses TRBV6-5 and TRBJ1-4; TRBD1 matches 8 bases. Germline values: CDR1 MNHEY, CDR2 SVGAGI. Trimming at V came to 6 bases and at J to 10 bases, leaving 10 bases not matched to a gene. The CDR3 covers 14 residues. The CDR3 sequence is CASRKGQVLGKLFF. CDR3 bases: TGTGCCAGCAGGAAGGGACAGGTGCTGGGAAAACTGTTTTTT.

The chain has TRBV7-8 and TRBJ2-7, with TRBD2 matching 8 bases. The CDR3 extends over 16 amino acids. With 4 bases clipped from V and 1 base from J, the junction kept 9 bases outside the gene matches. CDR1 SGHVS and CDR2 FQNEAQ come from the germline V gene. As DNA, the CDR3 is TGTGCCAGCAGCTCCGCCCTAGGCGGGAGGTCCTACGAGCAGTACTTC. Encoded protein: CASSSALGGRSYEQYF.

This chain links TRBV5-4 with TRBJ1-1; TRBD1 matches at 8 bases. Germline-derived CDR1 and CDR2 are SGHNT and YYREEE (reference sequence). The CDR3 loop spans 14 amino acids. V shed 4 bases and J 6 bases; nucleotides not matched to a gene: 8. The CDR3 DNA is TGTGCCAGCAGCCCCGCGGGACAGGCCCCTGAAGCTTTCTTT. Its translation is CASSPAGQAPEAFF.

This clone came up once. This rearrangement joins TRBV7-2 to TRBJ2-1, with TRBD1 identical over 12 bases. Germline V gives CDR1 SGHTA, CDR2 FQGNSA. The CDR3 runs to 19 residues. Trimming at V came to 0 bases and at J to 5 bases, leaving 11 bases not matched to a gene. The CDR3 DNA reads as TGTGCCAGCAGCTTAGCCCCGGGACAGGGGGCGCCCCGGGACAATGAGCAGTTCTTC. It specifies CASSLAPGQGAPRDNEQFF.

The chain uses TRBV7-9 and TRBJ1-1; TRBD1 agrees at 8 bases. This CDR3 is 14 amino acids long. V was pared by 0 bases and J by 5 bases, with 2 bases of the junction left unmatched. CDR1 is SEHNR, CDR2 FQNEAQ, per germline (reference sequence). The CDR3 loop reads CASSLARGRTEAFF. In DNA form, the CDR3 reads TGTGCCAGCAGCTTAGCCAGGGGGCGGACTGAAGCTTTCTTT.

The chain combines TRBV27 with TRBJ1-6, with D uncertain. Germline CDR1 is MNHEY and CDR2 is SMNVEV (reference sequence). With 8 bases removed from V and 2 bases from J, the gap between germline ends came to 13 bases. This CDR3 spans 15 amino acids. The CDR3 loop reads CASRRRSPYNSPLHF. Here the CDR3 DNA reads TGTGCCAGCCGACGGAGGTCGCCCTATAATTCACCCCTCCACTTT.

V and J are TRBV7-8 and TRBJ2-4, with a tentative D call TRBD1 (6 bases). V shed 5 bases and J shed 8 bases, with 13 bases lying between them. The V gene's germline CDR1 is SGHVS and CDR2 FQNEAQ. The CDR3 covers 13 residues. The CDR3 loop reads CASSPPRTDIQYF. For the CDR3, the DNA is TGTGCCAGCAGCCCCCCCCGGACAGACATTCAGTACTTC.

This clone appeared a few times. The chain has TRBV5-4 and TRBJ2-7, with D possibly TRBD2 on 5 matching bases. Trimming took off 4 bases at V and 4 bases at J, with 12 bases between the two ends. The CDR3 consists of 13 residues. Germline V gives CDR1 SGHNT, CDR2 YYREEE (reference sequence). CDR3 DNA sequence: TGTGCCAGCAGCCCAGCCCCGGGGTACGAGCAGTACTTC. This sequence encodes CASSPAPGYEQYF.

The chain joins TRBV4-2 to TRBJ2-7; 14 positions agree with TRBD2. Germline CDR1 reads LGHNA; CDR2 reads YNFKEQ. CDR3 length: 16 amino acids. Trimming at V came to 3 bases and at J to 3 bases, leaving 4 bases not matched to a gene. The CDR3 DNA is TGTGCCAGCAGCCAGACTAGCGGGAGGGCCGTCTACGAGCAGTACTTC. Its translation: CASSQTSGRAVYEQYF.

The rearrangement links TRBV10-3 to TRBJ1-1; D call uncertain. The V end lost 9 bases, the J end lost 0 bases, and 11 bases lay between the germline ends. The CDR3 consists of 13 residues. Per germline, CDR1 ENHRY and CDR2 SYGVKD. As DNA, the CDR3 is TGTGCCATTTCACAGAGAATGAACACTGAAGCTTTCTTT. It codes for CAISQRMNTEAFF.

The genes are TRBV19 and TRBJ2-1; tentatively, D is TRBD1 (5 bases). The CDR3 runs 13 residues. CDR1 is LNHDA and CDR2 is SQIVND in the germline V gene (reference sequence). V was cut by 4 bases and J by 6 bases, with 10 bases left in between. The DNA for the CDR3 is TGTGCCAGTAGTAGCCCCAGGGTCAATGAGCAGTTCTTC. This encodes CASSSPRVNEQFF. Variable domain in full (rest from reference TRBV19 and TRBJ2-1): DGGITQSPKYLFRKEGQNVTLSCEQNLNHDAMYWYRQDPGQGLRLIYYSQIVNDFQKGDIAEGYSVSREKKESFPLTVTSAQKNPTAFYLCASSSPRVNEQFFGPGTRLTVL.

This chain uses TRBV1 with TRBJ2-1; the table's D call, TRBD2, has no DNA check behind it. TRBV1 is designated a pseudogene. The length of the CDR3 is 18 residues. CDR3 protein: CTSSPYRGRESSYNEQFF. CDR3 bases: TGCACCAGCAGCCCCTACCGGGGGCGGGAGAGCTCCTACAATGAGCAGTTCTTC.

The J gene is TRBJ1-5, the V gene TRBV28; D might be TRBD1 (6 bases). The CDR3 length is 17 residues. Germline CDR1 and CDR2: MDHEN and SYDVKM. V was clipped by 5 bases and J by 0 bases, with 17 bases between them. CDR3 sequence (DNA): TGTGCCAGCAGTCCGCCCTACAGGGTGGGTAGCAATCAGCCCCAGCATTTT. Translation gives CASSPPYRVGSNQPQHF.